The present entry profiles one TCR beta chain with its context. What it recognizes is unknown. Per the original data handling: A classifier for distant metastasis in papillary thyroid cancer was constructed using CDR3 differences observed across clinicopathological groups. TCRdb recomputed clones from the PCR reads via MiXCR. What appears here as the V and J calls and clone size reflects TCRdb's work, not the paper's. The sample lists about 41,000 clones; 20% to 25% were seen once. The data were obtained in a study of metastatic and nonmetastatic thyroid tumors. Overall study: Malignant thyroid and benign thyroid patients provided blood and tumor or nodule tissue whose repertoires were compared. Study-wide findings and caveats: TCR beta diversity was reportedly significantly higher in malignant thyroid tumors than benign nodules, in blood and tumor.

Germline V lookup: CDR1 MNHNS, CDR2 SASEGT. The germline V and J ends were trimmed by 1 base and 3 bases, with 16 bases remaining between them. This CDR3 is built from 16 residues. All patients were untreated before thyroid surgery. The receptor's source is a female donor with papillary thyroid cancer or a benign thyroid nodule (not recorded which). Some clones in this sample may be carry-over from other donors' samples. The chain uses TRBV6-1 and TRBJ2-7; possible D gene TRBD1, 5 bases. The material sequenced was tumor tissue. Written as DNA, the CDR3 is TGTGCCAGCAGTGAAGTACCCGGCAGGGCGGACTACGAGCAGTACTTC. This sequence encodes CASSEVPGRADYEQYF.